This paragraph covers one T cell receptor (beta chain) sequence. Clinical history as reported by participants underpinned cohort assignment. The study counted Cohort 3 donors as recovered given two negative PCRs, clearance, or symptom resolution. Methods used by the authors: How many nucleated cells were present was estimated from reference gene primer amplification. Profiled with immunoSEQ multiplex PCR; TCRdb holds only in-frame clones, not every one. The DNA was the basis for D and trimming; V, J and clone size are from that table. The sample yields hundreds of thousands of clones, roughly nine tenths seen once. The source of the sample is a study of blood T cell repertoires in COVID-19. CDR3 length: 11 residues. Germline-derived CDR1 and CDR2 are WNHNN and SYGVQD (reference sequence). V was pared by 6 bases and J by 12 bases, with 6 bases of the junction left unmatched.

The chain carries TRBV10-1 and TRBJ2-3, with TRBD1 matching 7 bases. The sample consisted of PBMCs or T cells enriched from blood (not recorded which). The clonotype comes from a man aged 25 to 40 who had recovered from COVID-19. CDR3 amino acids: CASSDWTGQYF. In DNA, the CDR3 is TGCGCCAGCAGCGACTGGACAGGCCAGTATTTT.